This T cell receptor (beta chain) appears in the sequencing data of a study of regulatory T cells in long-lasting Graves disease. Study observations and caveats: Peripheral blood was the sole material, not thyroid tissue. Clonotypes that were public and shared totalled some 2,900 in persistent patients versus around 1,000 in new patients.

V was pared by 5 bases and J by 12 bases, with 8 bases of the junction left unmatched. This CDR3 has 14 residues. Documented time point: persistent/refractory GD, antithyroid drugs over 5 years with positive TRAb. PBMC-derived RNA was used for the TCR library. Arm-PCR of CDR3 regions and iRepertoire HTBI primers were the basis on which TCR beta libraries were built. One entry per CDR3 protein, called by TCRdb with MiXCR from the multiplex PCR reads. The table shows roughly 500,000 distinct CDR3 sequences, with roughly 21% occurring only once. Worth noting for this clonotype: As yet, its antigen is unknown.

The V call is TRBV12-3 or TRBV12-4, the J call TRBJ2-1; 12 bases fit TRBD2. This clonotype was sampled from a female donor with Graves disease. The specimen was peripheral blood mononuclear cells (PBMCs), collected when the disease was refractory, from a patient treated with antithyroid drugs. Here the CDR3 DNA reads TGTGCCAGCAGTGCGACTAGCGGGGGACGGGGGCAGTTCTTC. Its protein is CASSATSGGRGQFF.